The rows below give T cell receptor beta chains drawn from one sample of a study of T cell changes during pregnancy in multiple sclerosis. This table comes from immunoSEQ multiplex PCR, and its TCRdb copy is limited to in-frame clones, with some not included. Of about 35,000 clones in the sample, more than 85% are singletons; the top ten hold approximately 0.44%. Specimen: CD4+ T cells from peripheral blood mononuclear cells, collected in the third trimester of pregnancy. Receptors originate from a female donor in good health, enrolled as a control in a pregnancy study. CDR3s include the opening cysteine and the closing phenylalanine or tryptophan. A D gene is named only where the DNA matches it firmly. Clone size is stated in some rows and not others, as once, few, many or a class when expanded.

clone size	V gene	J gene	D gene	CDR3 DNA	CDR3 protein
.	TRBV5-8	TRBJ1-5	.	TGTGCCAGCAGCTTGATGGTGGTGCTCCGAGGCAATCAGCCCCAGCATTTT	CASSLMVVLRGNQPQHF
.	TRBV4-3	TRBJ2-7	.	TGCGCCAGCAGCCATGGGCAGTTTTCCGAGCAGTACTTC	CASSHGQFSEQYF
.	TRBV9	TRBJ2-3	.	TGTGCCAGCAGCGTAGGTGGTGGGACTCCTTCCACAGATACGCAGTATTTT	CASSVGGGTPSTDTQYF
.	TRBV5-1	TRBJ2-7	TRBD1	TGCGCCAGCAGCTTGGCCCCGACAGGGGACTACGAGCAGTACTTC	CASSLAPTGDYEQYF
.	TRBV13	TRBJ2-1	TRBD2	TGTGCCAGCAGCCGGCCGACTAGCGGGGGGGTAGGTGAGCAGTTCTTC	CASSRPTSGGVGEQFF
.	TRBV7-2	TRBJ2-7	TRBD1	TGTGCCAGCAGCTTAGCGCAGGGACAGGGCGGCGAGCAGTACTTC	CASSLAQGQGGEQYF
once	TRBV10-3	TRBJ1-4	.	TGTGCCACCCGATCGGGTCCAACTAATGAAAAACTGTTTTTT	CATRSGPTNEKLFF
.	TRBV5-1	TRBJ2-6	TRBD1	TGCGCCAGCAGCTTGATGGGGGGACAGGCAAGTGGGGCCAACGTCCTGACTTTC	CASSLMGGQASGANVLTF
.	TRBV9	TRBJ2-3	TRBD1	TGTGCCAGCAGCGTAGTGCAGGGGGGCACAGATACGCAGTATTTT	CASSVVQGGTDTQYF
.	TRBV7-2	TRBJ1-2	TRBD1	TGTGCCAGCAGCTTAGCGGACACAGGGGGCCGGGTTCGTGGCTACACCTTC	CASSLADTGGRVRGYTF
.	TRBV7-2	TRBJ2-3	.	TGTGCCAGCAGCCCCCGCCCAGGGGATACGCAGTATTTT	CASSPRPGDTQYF
once	TRBV6-5	TRBJ1-1	.	TGTGCCAGCACCAAACAGTTCCGGAACACTGAAGCTTTCTTT	CASTKQFRNTEAFF
.	TRBV6-1	TRBJ1-2	.	TGTGCCAGCAATCAACCGGGGCGGGGATCCTATGGCTACACCTTC	CASNQPGRGSYGYTF
once	TRBV19	TRBJ2-1	.	TGTGCCAGTAGTAAACGGCTATCTGGCGGGGGCGGGGATGAGCAGTTCTTC	CASSKRLSGGGGDEQFF
.	TRBV27	TRBJ2-7	TRBD2	TGTGCCAGCAGCCCCGGGGGGGGTGGGTACGAGCAGTACTTC	CASSPGGGGYEQYF
.	TRBV9	TRBJ2-5	.	TGTGCCAGCAGCTTGAGCTGGTCCAAAGAGACCCAGTACTTC	CASSLSWSKETQYF
.	TRBV7-8	TRBJ2-7	TRBD1	TGTGCCAGCAGTGGGACAGGGTTTTTCTACGAGCAGTACTTC	CASSGTGFFYEQYF
.	TRBV28	TRBJ1-5	.	TGTGCCAGCAGTTTAGGCAGGCAGCCCCAGCATTTT	CASSLGRQPQHF
.	TRBV9	TRBJ2-2	TRBD2	TGTGCCAGCAGCCTGCGGGGGGGCACCGGGGAGCTGTTTTTT	CASSLRGGTGELFF
.	TRBV2	TRBJ1-3	TRBD1	TGTGCCAGCAAGACAGGGGCTGGAAACACCATATATTTT	CASKTGAGNTIYF
.	TRBV5-6	TRBJ2-7	.	TGTGCCAGCAGCTTGGTACAGGTCTACGAGCAGTACTTC	CASSLVQVYEQYF
.	TRBV7-2	TRBJ2-7	.	TGTGCCAGCACTAAACCCGGGATTAGGACCTACGAGCAGTACTTC	CASTKPGIRTYEQYF
.	TRBV9	TRBJ2-6	.	TGTGCCAGCAGTACAGGGTCTGGGGCCAACGTCCTGACTTTC	CASSTGSGANVLTF
once	TRBV15	TRBJ1-4	.	TGTGCCACCAGAGGAGTGAATGAAAAACTGTTTTTT	CATRGVNEKLFF